Listed below are T cell receptor beta chains from one sample, sequenced in a study of response to subunit inactivated influenza vaccine. TCRdb fed the RT-PCR reads into MiXCR, producing one record per CDR3 protein. This sample has more than 500,000 distinct CDR3 sequences, with around 11% found just once. The same specimen was also included in a second study, on T cells expressing NK-cell markers.

Source: PBMCs from blood, taken on the day of vaccination. The receptor set was obtained from a man in his forties or fifties who received an inactivated influenza vaccine. CDR3s include the opening cysteine and the closing phenylalanine or tryptophan. A D gene is named only where the DNA matches it firmly. Some rows have no size entry. The others give once, few or many, or a class for an expanded clone.

>TRBV28|-|-|TRBJ2-7
TGTGCCAGCAGTTTCGGGACACACAACTACGAGCAGTACTTC
CASSFGTHNYEQYF
>TRBV20-1|-|-|TRBJ2-3
TGCAGTGCTAGTCAGAGAAACACAGATACGCAGTATTTT
CSASQRNTDTQYF
>TRBV7-8|few|TRBD2|TRBJ2-7
TGTGCCAGCAGCTTATGGACTAGCGGGGGGGACTCCTACGAGCAGTACTTC
CASSLWTSGGDSYEQYF
>TRBV3-1|many|-|TRBJ2-2
TGTGCCAGCAGTTTAAGGGCTAGTGAACAGACCGGGGAGCTGTTTTTT
CASSLRASEQTGELFF
>TRBV29-1|few|TRBD1|TRBJ2-5
TGCAGCGTTGAAGAAGCTGACAGGGGGCCCCAAGAGACCCAGTACTTC
CSVEEADRGPQETQYF
>TRBV7-2|-|-|TRBJ2-1
TGTGCCAGCAGCTTCCTCGACAGGCCTTACAATGAGCAGTTCTTC
CASSFLDRPYNEQFF
>TRBV29-1|-|-|TRBJ2-7
TGCAGCGTAAGGGTGGACAGATACAGCTCCTACGAGCAGTACTTC
CSVRVDRYSSYEQYF
>TRBV7-9|few|-|TRBJ2-5
TGTGCCAGCAGCGGAGCCATGTGGGGCCACCAAGAGACCCAGTACTTC
CASSGAMWGHQETQYF
>TRBV12-3/TRBV12-4|-|TRBD1|TRBJ2-7
TGTGCCAGCAGTTTTCCGGGACAGGCTACCTACGAGCAGTACTTC
CASSFPGQATYEQYF
>TRBV28|few|-|TRBJ2-7
TGTGCCAGCAGTTTCCGTGGCGGGACCTTGGAGCAGTACTTC
CASSFRGGTLEQYF
>TRBV7-8|many|TRBD1|TRBJ1-3
TGTGCCAGCAGCGCCGAGACAGGGGGCGCTGGAAACACCATATATTTT
CASSAETGGAGNTIYF
>TRBV29-1|many|TRBD1|TRBJ1-2
TGCAGCGTTGGGGACAGTCGGTACTATGGCTACACCTTC
CSVGDSRYYGYTF
>TRBV5-1|many|-|TRBJ1-1
TGCGCCAGCAGCATTGCTCAGGCGTCGGGCACTGAAGCTTTCTTT
CASSIAQASGTEAFF
>TRBV20-1|few|TRBD2|TRBJ2-7
TGCAGTGCTAGAGGACTAGCGGGGGGGTGGGAGCAGTACTTC
CSARGLAGGWEQYF
>TRBV7-9|-|TRBD1|TRBJ2-4
TGTGCCAGCAGCCCCAATGACAGGGGACGGGCCAAAAACATTCAGTACTTC
CASSPNDRGRAKNIQYF
>TRBV7-2|-|-|TRBJ2-2
TGTGCCAGCAGCTTGTCCATGTACAGGACGAACACCGGGGAGCTGTTTTTT
CASSLSMYRTNTGELFF
>TRBV7-2|few|-|TRBJ2-4
TGTGCCAGCACCGCTCAAAACATTCAGTACTTC
CASTAQNIQYF
>TRBV6-5|few|TRBD1|TRBJ1-4
TGTGCCAGCAGTTTCCGGGACAGGGGTCAGGAACTGTTTTTT
CASSFRDRGQELFF
>TRBV27|many|-|TRBJ2-4
TGTGCCAGCGGCCGAGGGGTTCAGTACTTC
CASGRGVQYF
>TRBV18|-|TRBD1|TRBJ2-2
TGTGCCAGCTCACCGTACGGGACAGCGAACACCGGGGAGCTGTTTTTT
CASSPYGTANTGELFF
>TRBV29-1|few|TRBD1|TRBJ2-1
TGCAGCGTTGACCTGGGACAGGGCCCGAATGAGCAGTTCTTC
CSVDLGQGPNEQFF
>TRBV20-1|many|-|TRBJ2-2
TGCAGTGCCTCGGGCAGGGTAAAGAACACCGGGGAGCTGTTTTTT
CSASGRVKNTGELFF
>TRBV20-1|few|-|TRBJ2-7
TGCAGTGCTAGCGGGGATAGCTCCTACGAGCAGTACTTC
CSASGDSSYEQYF
>TRBV24-1|-|-|TRBJ2-1
TGTGCCACCAGTGACAGGACCAGTTACACTGAGCAGTTCTTC
CATSDRTSYTEQFF
>TRBV5-4|once|TRBD1|TRBJ2-7
TGTGCCGGAGCATACGGGACAGCCTACGAGCAGTACTTC
CAGAYGTAYEQYF
>TRBV6-5|-|-|TRBJ2-7
TGTGCCAGCAGTTACGGGACCCTTGGTCGAGCCGAGCAGTACTTC
CASSYGTLGRAEQYF
>TRBV12-3/TRBV12-4|few|TRBD2|TRBJ2-5
TGTGCCAGCAGTTCAGCGGGGGGGCTCCAAGAGACCCAGTACTTC
CASSSAGGLQETQYF
>TRBV6-2/TRBV6-3|few|-|TRBJ2-7
TGTGCCAGCAGTTACATTGGACCCTACGAGCAGTACTTC
CASSYIGPYEQYF
>TRBV29-1|many|TRBD1|TRBJ2-5
TGCAGCGTTGGACAGGGTGGAGAGACCCAGTACTTC
CSVGQGGETQYF
>TRBV27|-|-|TRBJ2-1
TGTGCCAGCAGTACGGGACTGCTGGGCTACAATGAGCAGTTCTTC
CASSTGLLGYNEQFF
>TRBV2|few|-|TRBJ1-1
TGTGCCAGCAGTGGACCCCACAACACTGAAGCTTTCTTT
CASSGPHNTEAFF
>TRBV11-2|few|-|TRBJ2-1
TGTGCCAGCGGACGTGGGGGGCATGAGCAGTTCTTC
CASGRGGHEQFF
>TRBV3-1|many|-|TRBJ1-1
TGTGCCAGCAGCCAAGGCGGGGTGATGAACACTGAAGCTTTCTTT
CASSQGGVMNTEAFF
>TRBV2|once|-|TRBJ2-5
TGTGCCAGCAGTGAAGGGGCGCTACGGGAGACCCAGTACTTC
CASSEGALRETQYF
>TRBV27|-|-|TRBJ2-3
TGTGCCAGCAGTTTTACTCCCCAGGGTACGCAGTATTTT
CASSFTPQGTQYF
>TRBV6-2/TRBV6-3|-|-|TRBJ2-5
TGTGCCAGCAGTTACTCGGTCCGGGGGCCCGAGACCCAGTACTTC
CASSYSVRGPETQYF
>TRBV15|few|-|TRBJ1-1
TGTGCCACCAGCAGAGGACAGAACAAAGCTTTCTTT
CATSRGQNKAFF
>TRBV12-3/TRBV12-4|few|-|TRBJ1-2
TGTGCCAGCAGTTTTAGACAAGAGGAATACTATGGCTACACCTTC
CASSFRQEEYYGYTF